The T cell receptor beta chain described here comes from a study of T cell repertoires in ileal Crohn's disease. Trimming shortened V by 7 bases and J by 2 bases, and 16 bases separated the two germline ends. Germline V lookup: CDR1 KGHSH, CDR2 LQKENI. There are 15 residues in the CDR3. Generated by immunoSEQ multiplex PCR, the TCRdb table keeps only in-frame clones and is missing some. This table has more than 25,000 clones, around three quarters appearing once. The V and J genes are TRBV18 and TRBJ2-3, with a weak D call TRBD1 (6 bases). Sequences were obtained from ileal tissue. The source of this sequence is an adult with Crohn's disease. The CDR3 DNA follows: TGTGCCAGCTACCTTATGACAGGACCCACAGATACGCAGTATTTT. This codes for CASYLMTGPTDTQYF.